The clone carrying this TCR beta chain occurred a few times. Its cognate antigen is unknown. PCR employed 60 Vbeta and 13 Jbeta primers. Per the study methods: Roughly 12 million shared chains were among tens of millions of unique TCR beta chains counted in a later analysis. Using immunoSEQ multiplex PCR, the repertoire was profiled, and TCRdb retains in-frame clones only, with some absent. The V and J calls and clone size come from that table; D and trimming were worked out from the DNA. The repertoire consists of approximately 110,000 clones, with 15% to 17% occurring once and the leading ten covering about 1.9%. Donors showed nominal health when sampled, although they likely had unrecorded immune exposures. The ends lost 4 bases at V and 3 bases at J; junction bases unmatched: 10. Germline V CDR1 and CDR2: MGHRA, YSYEKL. This CDR3 is built from 16 residues. The data were obtained in a study of cytomegalovirus exposure and HLA in healthy donors. Study results and caveats: Using a false discovery rate of 0.05, a later analysis showed that 15,000 to 20,000 TCR beta sequences were associated with HLA alleles. As was reported, the classifier diagnosed cytomegalovirus status with high specificity and sensitivity.

Source material: PBMCs. This TCR was recovered from a woman aged 18 to 35 in good health and CMV-seronegative. The genes are TRBV4-1 and TRBJ2-7, with TRBD1 matching 9 bases. CDR3 region: CASSLDVGTGYYEQYF. DNA of the CDR3: TGCGCCAGCAGCCTCGATGTAGGGACAGGGTACTACGAGCAGTACTTC.